This T cell receptor beta chain came from a study of blood T cell repertoires in COVID-19. The protocol was immunoSEQ multiplex PCR, while the TCRdb copy is restricted to in-frame clones and leaves out a portion. The sample includes some 220,000 clones, 75% to 85% of them seen just once. The CDR3 spans 13 residues. V was pared by 6 bases and J by 8 bases, with 16 bases between. CDR1 is SGHDN, CDR2 FVKESK, per germline. What was sequenced was peripheral blood. The clonotype was recovered from a woman aged 25-40 years with COVID-19, enrolled during active disease. V and J are TRBV14 and TRBJ1-2; D might be TRBD1 (5 bases). The CDR3 DNA is TGTGCCAGCAGACCCGACAGATTAGGGGGCTACACCTTC. Residues: CASRPDRLGGYTF.